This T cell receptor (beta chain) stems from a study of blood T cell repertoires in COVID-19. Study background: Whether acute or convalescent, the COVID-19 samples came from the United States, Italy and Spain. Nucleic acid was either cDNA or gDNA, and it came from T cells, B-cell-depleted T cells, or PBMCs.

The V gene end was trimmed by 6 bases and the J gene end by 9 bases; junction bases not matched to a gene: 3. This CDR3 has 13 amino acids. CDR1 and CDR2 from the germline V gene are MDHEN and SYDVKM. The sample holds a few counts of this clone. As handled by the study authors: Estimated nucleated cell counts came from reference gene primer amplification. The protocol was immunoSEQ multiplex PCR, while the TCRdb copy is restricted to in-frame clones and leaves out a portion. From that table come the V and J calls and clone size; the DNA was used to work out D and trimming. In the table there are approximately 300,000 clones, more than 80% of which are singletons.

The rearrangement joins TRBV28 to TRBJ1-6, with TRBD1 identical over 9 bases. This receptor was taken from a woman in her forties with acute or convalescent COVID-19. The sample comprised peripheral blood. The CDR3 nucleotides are TGTGCCAGCAGGGGACAGGGTGGTTCACCCCTCCACTTT. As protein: CASRGQGGSPLHF.